This T cell receptor (beta chain) was captured by sequencing in a study of blood T cell repertoires in COVID-19. The overall study: Both acute and convalescent COVID-19 samples were obtained from the United States, Italy and Spain. Sample material is recorded as cDNA or gDNA derived from T cells, B-cell-depleted T cells, or PBMCs.

This clone appeared once. The V and J ends lost 3 bases and 4 bases respectively, with 12 bases between them. The CDR3 is 14 residues long. Germline lookup yields CDR1 LNHDA and CDR2 SQIVND (reference sequence). In the source study's methods: Nucleated cell counts were estimated from reference gene primer amplification. Sequencing was performed with immunoSEQ multiplex PCR; in TCRdb, only in-frame clones are kept and a portion is missing. The V and J calls and clone size were taken over from that table, and D and trimming were inferred from the DNA. The repertoire holds some 270,000 clones, 86% seen once, with 1.6% in the top ten.

The sequence was obtained from a woman aged 60-75 years who had recovered from COVID-19. The chain combines TRBV19 with TRBJ1-2, with D maybe TRBD1 (5 bases). Sequencing was done on a sample of peripheral blood. The CDR3: CASSMFQGTYGYTF. In DNA form, the CDR3 reads TGTGCCAGTAGTATGTTCCAGGGCACCTATGGCTACACCTTC.